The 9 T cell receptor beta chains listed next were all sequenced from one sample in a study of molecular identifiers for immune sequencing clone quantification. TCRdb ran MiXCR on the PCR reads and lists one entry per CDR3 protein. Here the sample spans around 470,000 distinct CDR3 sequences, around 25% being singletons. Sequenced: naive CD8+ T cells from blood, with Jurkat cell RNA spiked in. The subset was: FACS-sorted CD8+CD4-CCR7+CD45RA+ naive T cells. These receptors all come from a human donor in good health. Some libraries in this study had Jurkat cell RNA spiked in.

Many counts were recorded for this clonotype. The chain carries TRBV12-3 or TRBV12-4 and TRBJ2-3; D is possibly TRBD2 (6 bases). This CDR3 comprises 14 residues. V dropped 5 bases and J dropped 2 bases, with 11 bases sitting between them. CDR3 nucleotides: TGTGCCAGCAGTCTATGGACTACCACAGATACGCAGTATTTT. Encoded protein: CASSLWTTTDTQYF.

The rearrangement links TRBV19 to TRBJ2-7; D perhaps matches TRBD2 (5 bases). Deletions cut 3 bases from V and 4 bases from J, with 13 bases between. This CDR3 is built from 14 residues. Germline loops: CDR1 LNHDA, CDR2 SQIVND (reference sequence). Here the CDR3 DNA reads TGTGCCAGTAGTATGGCGGGTTTTTGGTACGAGCAGTACTTC. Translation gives CASSMAGFWYEQYF.

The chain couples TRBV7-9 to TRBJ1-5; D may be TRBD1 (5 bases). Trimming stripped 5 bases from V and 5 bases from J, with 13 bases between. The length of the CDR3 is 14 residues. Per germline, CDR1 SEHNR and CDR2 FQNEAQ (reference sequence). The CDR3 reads CASSPGMGDQPQHF. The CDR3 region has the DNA TGTGCCAGCAGCCCCGGCATGGGGGATCAGCCCCAGCATTTT.

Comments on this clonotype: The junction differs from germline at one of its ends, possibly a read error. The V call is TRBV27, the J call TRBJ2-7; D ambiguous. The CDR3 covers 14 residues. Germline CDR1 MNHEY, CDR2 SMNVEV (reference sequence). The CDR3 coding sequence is TGTGCCAGCAGTTTCCCAGGCCCGCCCTACGCGCAGTACTTC. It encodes CASSFPGPPYAQYF.

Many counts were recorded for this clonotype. Written as DNA, the CDR3 is TGCGCCAGCAGCCCGACGATCAAGCTGTCTGAAGCTTTCTTT. As protein: CASSPTIKLSEAFF. V is TRBV4-3 and J is TRBJ1-1; D is undetermined. The CDR3 spans 14 residues. Trimming removed 4 bases from V and 6 bases from J, with 15 bases in between. CDR1 is LGHNA and CDR2 is YSLEER in the germline V gene.

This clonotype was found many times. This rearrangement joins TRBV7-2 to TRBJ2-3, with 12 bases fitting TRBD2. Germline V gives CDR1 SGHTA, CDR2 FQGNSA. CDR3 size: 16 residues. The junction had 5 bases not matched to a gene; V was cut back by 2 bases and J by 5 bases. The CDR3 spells CASSLPTSGGQDTQYF. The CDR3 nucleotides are TGTGCCAGCAGCTTACCAACTAGCGGGGGGCAAGATACGCAGTATTTT.

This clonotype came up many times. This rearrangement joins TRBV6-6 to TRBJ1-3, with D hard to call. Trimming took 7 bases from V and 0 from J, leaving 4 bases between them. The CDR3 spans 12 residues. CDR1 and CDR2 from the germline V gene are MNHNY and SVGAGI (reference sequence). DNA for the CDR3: TGTGCCAGCAAAGACTCTGGAAACACCATATATTTT. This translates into CASKDSGNTIYF.

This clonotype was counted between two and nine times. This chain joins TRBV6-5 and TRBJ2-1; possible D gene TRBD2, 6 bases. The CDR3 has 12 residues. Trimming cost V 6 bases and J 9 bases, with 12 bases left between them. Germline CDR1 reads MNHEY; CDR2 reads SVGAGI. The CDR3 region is CASSPGSVEQFF. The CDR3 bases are TGTGCCAGCAGCCCCGGGAGTGTTGAGCAGTTCTTC.

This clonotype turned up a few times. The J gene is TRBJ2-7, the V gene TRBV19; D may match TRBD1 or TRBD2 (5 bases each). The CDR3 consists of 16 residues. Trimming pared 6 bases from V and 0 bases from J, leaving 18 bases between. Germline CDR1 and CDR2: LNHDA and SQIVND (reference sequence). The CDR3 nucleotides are TGTGCCAGTAGCTCAATCACCGGGACGGCCTCCTACGAGCAGTACTTC. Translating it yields CASSSITGTASYEQYF.